A selection of T cell receptor beta chains follows, all from one sample in a study of CD8 T cells in ankylosing spondylitis. Using its own MiXCR run on the 5' RACE reads, TCRdb lists one record per CDR3 protein. The repertoire holds 800,000 to 900,000 distinct CDR3 sequences, with 10% to 15% as singletons. The specimen sequenced was blood, either unsorted or a sorted T cell fraction (not recorded which). These receptors were collected from a male donor with ankylosing spondylitis. Both conserved end residues are part of each CDR3. D genes are given only for firm matches. The size of a clone is reported for some rows only, either as once, few or many, or as a class for expanded clones.

v_call: TRBV18; clone_size: few; j_call: TRBJ1-1; d_call: NA; cdr3_aa: CASGGQANTEAFF; cdr3_nt: TGTGCCAGCGGAGGGCAGGCGAACACTGAAGCTTTCTTT
v_call: TRBV5-1; clone_size: NA; j_call: TRBJ2-7; d_call: TRBD2; cdr3_aa: CASSTGTSGVEQYF; cdr3_nt: TGCGCCAGCAGCACCGGGACTAGCGGAGTGGAGCAGTACTTC
v_call: TRBV5-1; clone_size: NA; j_call: TRBJ1-1; d_call: NA; cdr3_aa: CASSSEWGNTEAFF; cdr3_nt: TGCGCCAGCAGCTCGGAATGGGGAAACACTGAAGCTTTCTTT
v_call: TRBV27; clone_size: NA; j_call: TRBJ1-2; d_call: NA; cdr3_aa: CASSLNGPDYGYTF; cdr3_nt: TGTGCCAGCAGTTTAAACGGGCCCGACTATGGCTACACCTTC
v_call: TRBV29-1; clone_size: NA; j_call: TRBJ1-3; d_call: NA; cdr3_aa: CSVRSGNTIYF; cdr3_nt: TGCAGCGTAAGGAGTGGAAACACCATATATTTT
v_call: TRBV29-1; clone_size: many; j_call: TRBJ2-5; d_call: NA; cdr3_aa: CSVEDGPAETQYF; cdr3_nt: TGCAGCGTTGAGGACGGGCCTGCAGAGACCCAGTACTTC
v_call: TRBV2; clone_size: NA; j_call: TRBJ1-2; d_call: NA; cdr3_aa: CASSPDLPGYTF; cdr3_nt: TGTGCCAGCAGTCCGGACTTACCCGGCTACACCTTC
v_call: TRBV7-6; clone_size: NA; j_call: TRBJ1-5; d_call: NA; cdr3_aa: CASSPYHEEPQHF; cdr3_nt: TGTGCCAGCAGCCCCTATCATGAGGAGCCCCAGCATTTT
v_call: TRBV20-1; clone_size: NA; j_call: TRBJ1-2; d_call: NA; cdr3_aa: CSAREPIPDGYTF; cdr3_nt: TGCAGTGCTAGAGAACCTATCCCGGATGGCTACACCTTC
v_call: TRBV5-1; clone_size: few; j_call: TRBJ2-7; d_call: NA; cdr3_aa: CASSLSSEQYF; cdr3_nt: TGCGCCAGCAGCTTGAGTAGCGAGCAGTACTTC
v_call: TRBV12-3/TRBV12-4; clone_size: NA; j_call: TRBJ2-6; d_call: TRBD1; cdr3_aa: CASGKTGAYSGANVLTF; cdr3_nt: TGTGCCAGCGGCAAGACAGGGGCCTACTCTGGGGCCAACGTCCTGACTTTC
v_call: TRBV21-1; clone_size: NA; j_call: TRBJ1-2; d_call: NA; cdr3_aa: CASSTRDLYGYTF; cdr3_nt: TGTGCCAGCAGCACCCGGGATTTGTATGGCTACACCTTC